This TCR beta chain is from a study of blood T cell repertoires in COVID-19. Study information: Donors in the United States, Italy and Spain gave samples during acute or convalescent COVID-19. PBMCs, B-cell-depleted T cells, or T cells were the source of the cDNA or gDNA that made up the material.

V was trimmed by 6 bases and J by 1 base, leaving 3 bases between them. Germline V gives CDR1 MNHEY, CDR2 SMNVEV (reference sequence). This CDR3 region has 11 residues. In the source study's methods: Amplified reference gene primers provided the basis for estimating nucleated cell counts. Profiled with immunoSEQ multiplex PCR; TCRdb holds only in-frame clones, not every one. V, J and clone size were drawn from that table, and D and trimming were deduced from the DNA. The sample carries about 73,000 clones, roughly 89% recorded once. The chain carries TRBV27 and TRBJ1-1; no definite D call. The source of this sequence is a man older than 75 with acute or convalescent COVID-19. The material sequenced was peripheral blood. For the CDR3, the DNA is TGTGCCAGCAGACAGAACACTGAAGCTTTCTTT. It is translated as CASRQNTEAFF.